Sequencing of this T cell receptor (beta chain) was carried out in a study of OX40 agonist ivuxolimab in advanced cancers. Looking at the study overall: At doses from 0.01 to 10 mg/kg, patients were given intravenous ivuxolimab every 2 weeks. Past anti-PD-1, anti-PD-L1 or anti-CTLA-4 therapy was accepted, and roughly 37% had received some.

In the case of this clone: Its cognate antigen is unknown.

General study results and limits: Relative to CD4+ cells, CD8+ T cells on average had more expanded clones. CD4+ and CD8+ blood T cells expanded clonally by week 6 at 0.1 to 3.0 mg/kg.

From germline, CDR1 is SGHNT and CDR2 YYREEE (reference sequence). The CDR3 has 14 amino acids. The V end lost 4 bases, the J end lost 0 bases, and 11 bases lay between the germline ends. Repertoires were generated with immunoSEQ multiplex PCR, while TCRdb's copy carries only in-frame clones and drops some. The sample contains roughly 60,000 clones, about 86% of which appear only once. This specimen consisted of CD4+ or CD8+ T cells sorted from blood, obtained in a trial of the OX40 agonist ivuxolimab. V is TRBV5-4 and J is TRBJ2-7; no reliable D call. The clonotype originates from an adult with an advanced solid tumor such as melanoma, head and neck, liver or kidney cancer. The CDR3 sequence is CASSRAGPSYEQYF. CDR3 nucleotides: TGTGCCAGCAGCAGAGCCGGGCCCTCCTACGAGCAGTACTTC.